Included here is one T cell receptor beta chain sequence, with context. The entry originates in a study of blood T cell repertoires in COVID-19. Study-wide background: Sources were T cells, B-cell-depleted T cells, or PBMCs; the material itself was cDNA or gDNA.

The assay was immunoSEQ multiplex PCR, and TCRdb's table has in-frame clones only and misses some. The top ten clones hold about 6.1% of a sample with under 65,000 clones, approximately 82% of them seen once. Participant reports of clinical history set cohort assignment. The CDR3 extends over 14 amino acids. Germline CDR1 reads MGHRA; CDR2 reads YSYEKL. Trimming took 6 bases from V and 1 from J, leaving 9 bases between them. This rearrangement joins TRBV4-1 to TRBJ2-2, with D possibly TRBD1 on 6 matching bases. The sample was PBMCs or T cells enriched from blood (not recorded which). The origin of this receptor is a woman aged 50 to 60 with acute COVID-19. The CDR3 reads CASRLGQNTGELFF. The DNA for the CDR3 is TGCGCCAGCAGACTGGGACAGAACACCGGGGAGCTGTTTTTT.